This TCR beta chain was captured by sequencing in a study of blood T cells in healthy people across ages. Findings and limits, study-wide: Age showed a roughly linear inverse relationship with TCR beta diversity per million T cells. The study found more naive CD4+ cells and higher diversity in long-lived than aged donors.

It was with a sample-barcoded 5' primer and a J-beta primer mix that a second PCR of roughly 7 to 12 cycles was run. TCRdb recomputed calls from the 5' RACE reads with MiXCR, one row per CDR3 protein. The sample lists roughly 800,000 distinct CDR3 sequences; 20% to 25% were seen once. This CDR3 comprises 13 residues. Germline CDR1 reads SGHTA; CDR2 reads FQGTGA. This clonotype was seen only a few times. Its specificity is not known. Its ends do not fully match the called genes, so a read error is possible. This same sample was also taken into another study, of T cells of mothers and their children. Per that paper: Donation was provided by three healthy Caucasian mothers along with their six children. When mothers and children were related, their normalized repertoire overlap, which was always slightly higher, did not differ significantly from that of unrelated pairs.

This receptor was identified in a boy aged 5-17 years in good health. Source material: blood. The chain combines TRBV7-3 with TRBJ2-5, with D hard to call. Here the CDR3 DNA reads TGTACCAGCAGCTTAATGCCAACCGAGACCCAGTACTTC. This gives the protein CTSSLMPTETQYF.